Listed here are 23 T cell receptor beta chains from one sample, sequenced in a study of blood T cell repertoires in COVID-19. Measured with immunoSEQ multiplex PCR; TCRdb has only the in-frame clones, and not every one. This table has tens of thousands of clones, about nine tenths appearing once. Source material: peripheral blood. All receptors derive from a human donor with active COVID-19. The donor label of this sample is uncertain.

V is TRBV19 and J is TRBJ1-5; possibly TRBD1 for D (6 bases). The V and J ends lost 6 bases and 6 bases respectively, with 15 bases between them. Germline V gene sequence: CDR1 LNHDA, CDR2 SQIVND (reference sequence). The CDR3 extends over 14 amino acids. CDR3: CASRPGHRGQPQHF. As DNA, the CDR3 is TGTGCCAGTAGGCCGGGACACCGGGGTCAGCCCCAGCATTTT.

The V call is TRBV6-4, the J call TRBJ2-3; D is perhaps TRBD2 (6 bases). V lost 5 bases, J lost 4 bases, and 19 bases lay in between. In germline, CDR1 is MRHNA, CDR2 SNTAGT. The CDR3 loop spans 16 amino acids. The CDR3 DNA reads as TGTGCCAGCAGTCCCCTAGCGATCGGGGGAGCAGATACGCAGTATTTT. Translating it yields CASSPLAIGGADTQYF.

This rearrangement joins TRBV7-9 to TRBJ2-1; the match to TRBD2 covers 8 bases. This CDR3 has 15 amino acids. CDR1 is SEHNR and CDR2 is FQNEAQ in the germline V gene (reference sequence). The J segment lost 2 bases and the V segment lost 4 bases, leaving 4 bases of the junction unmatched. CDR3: CASSSAGVTYNEQFF. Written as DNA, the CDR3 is TGTGCCAGCAGCTCAGCGGGAGTCACCTACAATGAGCAGTTCTTC.

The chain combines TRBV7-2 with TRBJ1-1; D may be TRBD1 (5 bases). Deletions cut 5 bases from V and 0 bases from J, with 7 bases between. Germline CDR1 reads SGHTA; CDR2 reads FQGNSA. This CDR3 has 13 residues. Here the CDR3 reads CASSPGMNTEAFF. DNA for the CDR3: TGTGCCAGCAGCCCAGGGATGAACACTGAAGCTTTCTTT.

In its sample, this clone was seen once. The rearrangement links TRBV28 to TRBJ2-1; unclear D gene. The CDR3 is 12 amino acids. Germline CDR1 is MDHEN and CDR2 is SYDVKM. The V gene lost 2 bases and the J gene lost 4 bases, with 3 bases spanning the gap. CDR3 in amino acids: CASSLVYNEQFF. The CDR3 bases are TGTGCCAGCAGTTTAGTATACAATGAGCAGTTCTTC.

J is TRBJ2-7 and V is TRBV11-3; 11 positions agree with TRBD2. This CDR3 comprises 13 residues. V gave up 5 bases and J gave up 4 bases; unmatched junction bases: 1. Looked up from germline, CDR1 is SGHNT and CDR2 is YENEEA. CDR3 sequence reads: CASSRLAGYEQYF. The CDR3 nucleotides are TGTGCCAGCAGCAGACTAGCGGGGTACGAGCAGTACTTC.

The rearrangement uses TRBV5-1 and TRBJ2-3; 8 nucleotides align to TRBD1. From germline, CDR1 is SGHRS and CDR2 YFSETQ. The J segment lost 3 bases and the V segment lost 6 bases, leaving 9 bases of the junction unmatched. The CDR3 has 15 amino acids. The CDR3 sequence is CASIFGTGQTDTQYF. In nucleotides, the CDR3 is TGCGCCAGCATATTCGGGACAGGACAAACAGATACGCAGTATTTT.

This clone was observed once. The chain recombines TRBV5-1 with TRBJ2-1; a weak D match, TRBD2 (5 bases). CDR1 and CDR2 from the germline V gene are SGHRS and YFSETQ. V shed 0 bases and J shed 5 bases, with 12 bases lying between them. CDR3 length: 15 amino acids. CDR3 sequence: CASSLDPPGNNEQFF. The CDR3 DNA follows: TGCGCCAGCAGCTTGGATCCCCCGGGAAACAATGAGCAGTTCTTC.

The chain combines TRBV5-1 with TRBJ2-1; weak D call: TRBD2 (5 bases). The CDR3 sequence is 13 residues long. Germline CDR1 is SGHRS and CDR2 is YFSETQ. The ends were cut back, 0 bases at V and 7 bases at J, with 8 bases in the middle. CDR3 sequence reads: CASSLGGPNEQFF. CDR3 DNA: TGCGCCAGCAGCTTGGGAGGGCCAAATGAGCAGTTCTTC.

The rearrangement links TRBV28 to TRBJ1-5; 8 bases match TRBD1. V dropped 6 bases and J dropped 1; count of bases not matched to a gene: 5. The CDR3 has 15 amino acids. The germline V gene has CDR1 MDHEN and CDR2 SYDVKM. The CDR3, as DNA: TGTGCCAGCAGCCCAGGGGGCGCGAGCAATCAGCCCCAGCATTTT. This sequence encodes CASSPGGASNQPQHF. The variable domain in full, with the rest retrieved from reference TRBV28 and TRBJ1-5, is DVKVTQSSRYLVKRTGEKVFLECVQDMDHENMFWYRQDPGLGLRLIYFSYDVKMKEKGDIPEGYSVSREKKERFSLILESASTNQTSMYLCASSPGGASNQPQHFGDGTRLSIL.

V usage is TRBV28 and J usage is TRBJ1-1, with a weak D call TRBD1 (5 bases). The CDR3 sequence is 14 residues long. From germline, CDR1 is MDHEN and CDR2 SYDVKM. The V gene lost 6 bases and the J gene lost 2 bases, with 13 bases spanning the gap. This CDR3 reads CASRFRGVNTEAFF. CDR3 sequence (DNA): TGTGCCAGCAGGTTTAGGGGTGTAAACACTGAAGCTTTCTTT.

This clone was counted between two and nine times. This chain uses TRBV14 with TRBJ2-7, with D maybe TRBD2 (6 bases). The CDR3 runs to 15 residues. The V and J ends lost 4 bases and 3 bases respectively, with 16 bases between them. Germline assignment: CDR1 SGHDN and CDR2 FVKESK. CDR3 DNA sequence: TGTGCCAGCAGCCCCACTAGCCAATCTCTCTACGAGCAGTACTTC. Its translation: CASSPTSQSLYEQYF.

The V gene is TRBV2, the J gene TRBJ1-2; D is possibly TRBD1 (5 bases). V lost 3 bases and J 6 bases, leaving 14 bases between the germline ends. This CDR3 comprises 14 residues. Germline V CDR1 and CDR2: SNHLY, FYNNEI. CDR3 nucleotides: TGTGCCAGCAGTGAGTCCGGCAGGGTGAATGGCTACACCTTC. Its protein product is CASSESGRVNGYTF.

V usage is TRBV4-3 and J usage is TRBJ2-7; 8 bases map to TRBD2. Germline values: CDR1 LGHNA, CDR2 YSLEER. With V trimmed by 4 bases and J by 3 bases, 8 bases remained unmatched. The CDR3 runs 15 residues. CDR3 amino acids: CASSPSGGSGYEQYF. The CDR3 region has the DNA TGCGCCAGCAGCCCTTCGGGGGGGTCGGGCTACGAGCAGTACTTC.

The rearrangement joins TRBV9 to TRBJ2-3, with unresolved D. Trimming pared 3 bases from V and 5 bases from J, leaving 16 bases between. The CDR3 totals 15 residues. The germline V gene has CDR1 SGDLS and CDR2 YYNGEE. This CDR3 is CASSDPPEARDTQYF. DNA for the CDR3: TGTGCCAGCAGCGACCCCCCCGAAGCCCGAGATACGCAGTATTTT.

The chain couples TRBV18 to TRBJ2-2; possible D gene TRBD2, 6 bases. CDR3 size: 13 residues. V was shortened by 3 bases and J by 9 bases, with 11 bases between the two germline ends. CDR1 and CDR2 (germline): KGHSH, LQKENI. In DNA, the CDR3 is TGTGCCAGCTCACCGAGGGAGGCAAGGGAGCTGTTTTTT. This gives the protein CASSPREARELFF.

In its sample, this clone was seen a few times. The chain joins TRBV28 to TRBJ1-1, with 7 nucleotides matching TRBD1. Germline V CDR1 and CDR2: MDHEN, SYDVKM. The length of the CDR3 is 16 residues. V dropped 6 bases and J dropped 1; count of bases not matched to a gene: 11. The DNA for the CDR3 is TGTGCCAGCAGGTCCCGAGGAGGGACAGCGAACACTGAAGCTTTCTTT. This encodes CASRSRGGTANTEAFF. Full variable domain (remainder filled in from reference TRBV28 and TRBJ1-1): DVKVTQSSRYLVKRTGEKVFLECVQDMDHENMFWYRQDPGLGLRLIYFSYDVKMKEKGDIPEGYSVSREKKERFSLILESASTNQTSMYLCASRSRGGTANTEAFFGQGTRLTVV.

CDR3 amino acids: CASREQAGTSTDTQYF. The CDR3 coding sequence is TGTGCCAGTAGAGAACAAGCGGGCACTAGCACAGATACGCAGTATTTT. The rearrangement links TRBV19 to TRBJ2-3, with D maybe TRBD2 (6 bases). CDR1 and CDR2 (germline): LNHDA, SQIVND (reference sequence). This CDR3 is built from 16 residues. The V end was cut by 6 bases, the J end by 0 bases, with 16 bases between.

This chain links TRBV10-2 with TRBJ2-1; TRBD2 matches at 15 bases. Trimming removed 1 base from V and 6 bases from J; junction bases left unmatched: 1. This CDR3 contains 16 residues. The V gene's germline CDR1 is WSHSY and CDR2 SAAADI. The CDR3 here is CASSEWTSGRGNEQFF. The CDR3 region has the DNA TGCGCCAGCAGTGAGTGGACTAGCGGGAGGGGCAATGAGCAGTTCTTC.

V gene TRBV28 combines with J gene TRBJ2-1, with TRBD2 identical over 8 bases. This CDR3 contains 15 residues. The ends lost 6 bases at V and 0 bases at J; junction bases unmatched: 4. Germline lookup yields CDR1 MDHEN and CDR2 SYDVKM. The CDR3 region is CASSRTSGSYNEQFF. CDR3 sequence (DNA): TGTGCCAGCAGCCGCACTAGCGGCTCCTACAATGAGCAGTTCTTC.

This chain's CDR3 is CAISGSQGATGELFF. As DNA, the CDR3 is TGTGCCATCAGTGGGTCGCAGGGGGCCACCGGGGAGCTGTTTTTT. The V gene is TRBV10-3, the J gene TRBJ2-2; TRBD1 matches 8 bases. Germline CDR1 is ENHRY and CDR2 is SYGVKD. The CDR3 is 15 amino acids. Trimming at V came to 4 bases and at J to 4 bases, leaving 5 bases not matched to a gene.

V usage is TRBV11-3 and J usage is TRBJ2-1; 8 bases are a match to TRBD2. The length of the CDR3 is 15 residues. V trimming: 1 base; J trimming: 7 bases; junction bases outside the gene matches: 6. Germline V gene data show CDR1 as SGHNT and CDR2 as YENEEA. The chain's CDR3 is CASSLVTSGVNEQFF. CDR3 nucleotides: TGTGCCAGCAGCTTAGTTACTAGCGGAGTAAATGAGCAGTTCTTC.

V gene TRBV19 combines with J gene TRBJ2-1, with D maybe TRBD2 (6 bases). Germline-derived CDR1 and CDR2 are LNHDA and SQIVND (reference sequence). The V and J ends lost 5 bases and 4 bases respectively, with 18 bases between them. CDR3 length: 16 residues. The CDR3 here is CASSGSGRAPYNEQFF. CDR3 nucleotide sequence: TGTGCCAGTAGTGGGTCCGGGAGAGCCCCATACAATGAGCAGTTCTTC.